This T cell receptor beta chain was sequenced during a study of cytomegalovirus exposure and HLA in healthy donors. Study-wide results and limits: CMV serostatus stood as the only immune exposure information on hand.

The CDR3 length is 18 residues. Trimming at V came to 7 bases and at J to 2 bases, leaving 15 bases not matched to a gene. The germline V gene encodes CDR1 SNHLY and CDR2 FYNNEI. A multiplex PCR was run with 60 Vbeta primers and 13 Jbeta primers. Generated by immunoSEQ multiplex PCR, the TCRdb table keeps only in-frame clones and is missing some. Found here are some 180,000 clones, 80% of them singletons; the top ten hold 1.5% to 2%. With regard to this clone: Its antigen is unknown.

Donors likely had unrecorded immune exposures despite being nominally healthy when sampled. The chain recombines TRBV2 with TRBJ2-3; 10 nucleotides match TRBD2. Sequenced input: PBMCs. This clonotype was obtained from a woman younger than 45 in good health and CMV-seronegative. The CDR3 is CASTGLMIAGGYTDTQYF. For the CDR3, the DNA is TGTGCCAGCACCGGTTTGATGATAGCGGGGGGCTACACAGATACGCAGTATTTT.